This passage covers 21 T cell receptor beta chains from one sample sequenced in a study of blood T cells in healthy people across ages. With a J-beta primer mix and a sample-barcoded 5' primer, a second PCR ran about 7 to 12 cycles. TCRdb used MiXCR to reprocess the 5' RACE reads, holding one entry per CDR3 protein. This sample yields some 1.4 million distinct CDR3 sequences, of which about 40% are seen a single time; 7.9% belongs to the top ten. Specimen: blood. These receptors came from a young woman in good health.

This chain links TRBV29-1 with TRBJ2-6, with D perhaps assigned TRBD1 or TRBD2 (5 bases each). Per germline, CDR1 SQVTM and CDR2 ANQGSEA. Trimming pared 5 bases from V and 0 bases from J, leaving 23 bases between. CDR3 length equals 19 residues. CDR3 in DNA: TGCAGCGTTAGGTTCCGGTTGGGACGGGGTCCCTCTGGGGCCAACGTCCTGACTTTC. Translating gives CSVRFRLGRGPSGANVLTF.

The V call is TRBV7-9, the J call TRBJ2-3; the D gene is possibly TRBD2 (6 bases). This CDR3 comprises 15 residues. The ends were cut back, 4 bases at V and 7 bases at J, with 18 bases in the middle. Germline assignment: CDR1 SEHNR and CDR2 FQNEAQ (reference sequence). The CDR3 loop reads CASSSKYPGENTQYF. In nucleotides, the CDR3 is TGTGCCAGCAGCTCCAAGTACCCGGGGGAGAATACGCAGTATTTT.

V and J are TRBV27 and TRBJ1-2; 11 bases fit TRBD1. Germline assignment: CDR1 MNHEY and CDR2 SMNVEV (reference sequence). This CDR3 has 15 residues. Trimming at V came to 0 bases and at J to 6 bases, leaving 3 bases not matched to a gene. The CDR3 nucleotides are TGTGCCAGCAGTTTATCGAGGACAGGGGGCGATGGCTACACCTTC. This codes for CASSLSRTGGDGYTF.

This chain uses TRBV2 with TRBJ1-5; D remains unclear. The CDR3 length is 11 residues. V lost 6 bases, J lost 6 bases, and 6 bases lay in between. Germline CDR1 and CDR2: SNHLY and FYNNEI. CDR3 in amino acids: CASRGAQPQHF. CDR3 bases: TGTGCCAGCAGGGGCGCTCAGCCCCAGCATTTT.

This clonotype has at least ten counts. The gene calls are TRBV18 and TRBJ2-1, with D unresolved. Trimming cost V 8 bases and J 0 bases, with 8 bases left between them. The CDR3 contains 13 residues. The V gene's germline CDR1 is KGHSH and CDR2 LQKENI. CDR3 DNA: TGTGCCAGCAGCCAGAGCTCCTACAATGAGCAGTTCTTC. Residues: CASSQSSYNEQFF. The full variable domain, in which reference TRBV18 and TRBJ2-1 provide the parts outside the CDR3, is NAGVMQNPRHLVRRRGQEARLRCSPMKGHSHVYWYRQLPEEGLKFMVYLQKENIIDESGMPKERFSAEFPKEGPSILRIQQVVRGDSAAYFCASSQSSYNEQFFGPGTRLTVL.

This clonotype has just a few counts. The J gene is TRBJ1-1, the V gene TRBV29-1; 9 bases are shared with TRBD1. The CDR3 length is 16 residues. V gave up 5 bases and J gave up 4 bases; unmatched junction bases: 14. CDR1 SQVTM and CDR2 ANQGSEA come from the germline V gene. The CDR3 nucleotides are TGCAGCGTTCATCCGGGACAGGGCATTATCAGCACTGAAGCTTTCTTT. Amino acid sequence: CSVHPGQGIISTEAFF.

The genes are TRBV7-3 and TRBJ1-5, with a weak D call TRBD1 (6 bases). There are 16 residues in the CDR3. The germline CDR1 and CDR2 sequences are SGHTA and FQGTGA. V was trimmed by 4 bases and J by 0 bases, leaving 13 bases between them. The chain's CDR3 is CASSSHRVYSNQPQHF. CDR3 nucleotides: TGTGCCAGCAGCTCCCACAGGGTTTATAGCAATCAGCCCCAGCATTTT. Based on the CDR3 plus reference TRBV7-3 and TRBJ1-5, the full variable domain is GAGVSQTPSNKVTEKGKYVELRCDPISGHTALYWYRQSLGQGPEFLIYFQGTGAADDSGLPNDRFFAVRPEGSVSTLKIQRTERGDSAVYLCASSSHRVYSNQPQHFGDGTRLSIL.

This clonotype has more than one count but fewer than ten. This rearrangement joins TRBV6-1 to TRBJ2-7; D call uncertain. The CDR3 has 15 amino acids. V lost 2 bases and J 1 base, leaving 12 bases between the germline ends. Germline V gene sequence: CDR1 MNHNS, CDR2 SASEGT. The CDR3, as DNA: TGTGCCAGCAGTGAATATACAGACCAATCCTACGAGCAGTACTTC. It translates to CASSEYTDQSYEQYF.

In regard to this clonotype: The junction differs from germline at one of its ends, possibly a read error. CDR3 residues: CASSFSGRLGNERFF. CDR3 coding DNA: TGTGCCAGCAGCTTTAGCGGGAGACTGGGCAATGAGCGGTTCTTC. The genes are TRBV7-2 and TRBJ2-1, with 9 bases identical to TRBD2. In germline, CDR1 is SGHTA, CDR2 FQGNSA. The CDR3 is made up of 15 amino acids.

This clonotype has more than one count but fewer than ten. V and J are TRBV20-1 and TRBJ2-3; 9 bases map to TRBD2. J was trimmed by 1 base and V by 4 bases; bases with no gene match: 18. The germline gives CDR1 DFQATT, CDR2 SNEGSKA (reference sequence). The CDR3 contains 19 residues. CDR3 sequence (DNA): TGCAGTGCTAACCGCCTCGGAGCGGGAGGCCCTTGGGGCACAGATACGCAGTATTTT. Its protein is CSANRLGAGGPWGTDTQYF.

For the CDR3, the DNA is TGTGCCAGCAGCGTAGGGCCTGGAGGGACCCAGTACTTC. Translating it yields CASSVGPGGTQYF. This sequence joins TRBV9 and TRBJ2-5; a weak D match, TRBD2 (5 bases). Trimming shortened V by 0 bases and J by 7 bases, and 10 bases separated the two germline ends. This CDR3 spans 13 amino acids. The germline CDR1 and CDR2 sequences are SGDLS and YYNGEE.

V gene TRBV5-1 combines with J gene TRBJ1-1; D is perhaps TRBD1 (5 bases). V was shortened by 4 bases and J by 1 base, with 17 bases between the two germline ends. The CDR3 loop spans 16 amino acids. Germline V CDR1 and CDR2: SGHRS, YFSETQ. The chain's CDR3 is CASSPQLGRSNTEAFF. CDR3 in DNA: TGCGCCAGCAGCCCGCAATTGGGACGGTCGAACACTGAAGCTTTCTTT.

This clonotype was counted only a few times. The chain carries TRBV30 and TRBJ1-2; tentatively, D is TRBD1 (6 bases). V was cut by 5 bases and J by 2 bases, with 9 bases left in between. Germline V gene sequence: CDR1 GTSNPN, CDR2 SVGIG (reference sequence). This CDR3 is built from 12 residues. The chain's CDR3 is CAWGTGNYGYTF. The CDR3, as DNA: TGTGCCTGGGGAACAGGGAACTATGGCTACACCTTC.

In the case of this clonotype: This may be a read error, as it is one base from a much larger clone. The chain carries TRBV3-1 and TRBJ1-2; D may be TRBD1 (5 bases). Germline CDR1 reads LGHDT; CDR2 reads YNNKEL (reference sequence). This CDR3 contains 14 residues. The V end lost 1 base, the J end lost 8 bases, and 14 bases lay between the germline ends. The DNA for the CDR3 is TGTGCCAGCAGCCAAGGTGGGACCTCGTCGGGCTACACCTTC. This encodes CASSQGGTSSGYTF.

The chain couples TRBV2 to TRBJ2-4; the match to TRBD2 covers 10 bases. The end of the DNA fits TRBJ2-7 better, so the J call may be wrong. The CDR3 covers 14 residues. Germline CDR1 and CDR2: SNHLY and FYNNEI. Here the CDR3 DNA reads TGTGCCAGCAAAGCGGGAGGGCTTAGGTACGAGCAGTACTTC. It yields the protein CASKAGGLRYEQYF.

For the CDR3, the DNA is TGTGCCAGCAGTGATTATCGGACACCTTACACTGAAGCTTTCTTT. It encodes CASSDYRTPYTEAFF. The chain couples TRBV2 to TRBJ1-1, with D tentatively TRBD1 (5 bases). The CDR3 runs 15 residues. The V and J ends lost 3 bases and 3 bases respectively, with 14 bases between them. Germline V gives CDR1 SNHLY, CDR2 FYNNEI.

This clonotype was counted only a few times. The J gene is TRBJ2-3, the V gene TRBV6-1; the match to TRBD2 covers 10 bases. The V segment lost 6 bases and the J segment 4 bases; nucleotides outside the gene matches: 16. The CDR3 has 18 amino acids. The germline CDR1 and CDR2 sequences are MNHNS and SASEGT. The CDR3 bases are TGTGCCAGCAGCCGCGGACTAGCGGCAACCCGGGTCGCAGATACGCAGTATTTT. Translation gives CASSRGLAATRVADTQYF.

The chain uses TRBV29-1 and TRBJ1-2; D ambiguous. The CDR3 sequence is 11 residues long. Trimming removed 3 bases from V and 7 bases from J, with 9 bases in between. Germline CDR1 is SQVTM and CDR2 is ANQGSEA. CDR3 amino acids: CSVDPQLGYTF. CDR3 sequence (DNA): TGCAGCGTTGATCCTCAACTTGGCTACACCTTC.

This clonotype occurred a few times. The chain joins TRBV20-1 to TRBJ2-5; D remains ambiguous. The germline V gene has CDR1 DFQATT and CDR2 SNEGSKA (reference sequence). The germline V and J ends were trimmed by 6 bases and 1 base, with 18 bases remaining between them. This CDR3 has 15 amino acids. The CDR3 DNA is TGCAGTGCCCTTCTACGGTCAGGAGTCCAAGAGACCCAGTACTTC. Its protein product is CSALLRSGVQETQYF.

Concerning this clonotype: This may arise from a read error, as a much more abundant clone is one base away. The V call is TRBV10-3, the J call TRBJ2-1; TRBD2 agrees at 8 bases. Germline V gene lookup returns CDR1 ENHRY and CDR2 SYGVKD. This CDR3 is 15 amino acids long. CDR3 protein: CAIRDGSGGGDEQFF. CDR3 DNA sequence: TGTGCCATCCGTGATGGAAGCGGGGGTGGAGATGAGCAGTTCTTC.

J is TRBJ2-3 and V is TRBV20-1; D tentatively fits TRBD1 or TRBD2 (6 bases each). The CDR3 loop spans 15 amino acids. Germline CDR1 and CDR2: DFQATT and SNEGSKA (reference sequence). The V and J ends lost 1 base and 1 base respectively, with 12 bases between them. The CDR3 DNA is TGCAGTGCTAGAGGGGGGGCAGGGGGCACAGATACGCAGTATTTT. Its translation: CSARGGAGGTDTQYF.